The 6 T cell receptor beta chains reported below all come from one sample, sequenced in a study of response to subunit inactivated influenza vaccine. From the RT-PCR reads, TCRdb called clonotypes with MiXCR, one entry per CDR3 protein. The table lists around 160,000 distinct CDR3 sequences, approximately 11% of them singletons. The specimen comprised non-naive T cells sorted from PBMCs, sampled more than 35 days after vaccination. The receptors stem from a man in his forties or fifties who received an inactivated influenza vaccine.

This chain links TRBV9 with TRBJ2-6; D may be TRBD2 (5 bases). The CDR3 extends over 17 amino acids. CDR1 SGDLS and CDR2 YYNGEE come from the germline V gene. Trimming cost V 1 base and J 0 bases, with 11 bases left between them. The DNA of the CDR3 is TGTGCCAGCAGCGTACTAGCCCTGACCTCTGGGGCCAACGTCCTGACTTTC. The encoded protein is CASSVLALTSGANVLTF.

This sequence joins TRBV3-1 and TRBJ2-7; D is possibly TRBD2 (5 bases). The ends were cut back, 4 bases at V and 3 bases at J, with 13 bases in the middle. CDR1 and CDR2 from the germline V gene are LGHDT and YNNKEL (reference sequence). The CDR3 has 14 residues. The CDR3 nucleotides are TGTGCCAGCAGCCCTCGCGGGTTTCACTACGAGCAGTACTTC. Residues: CASSPRGFHYEQYF.

This clonotype was recorded many times. The chain combines TRBV6-2 or TRBV6-3 with TRBJ1-6; D might be TRBD1 (5 bases). Germline V gene lookup returns CDR1 MNHEY and CDR2 SVGEGT. The V and J ends lost 7 bases and 8 bases respectively, with 12 bases between them. The CDR3 loop spans 13 amino acids. CDR3 sequence reads: CASKWDADSPLHF. The CDR3 DNA follows: TGTGCCAGCAAGTGGGACGCAGATTCACCCCTCCACTTT.

This clonotype was counted ten times or more. The V and J genes are TRBV12-3 or TRBV12-4 and TRBJ1-1; perhaps TRBD1 as D (6 bases). V lost 1 base and J 1 base, leaving 19 bases between the germline ends. The CDR3 sequence is 18 residues long. The CDR3 region is CASSLVEIWTDSNTEAFF. The CDR3 nucleotides are TGTGCCAGCAGTTTAGTGGAAATATGGACAGACTCGAACACTGAAGCTTTCTTT.

This clonotype was recorded a few times. The genes are TRBV6-1 and TRBJ2-7; D uncertain. The ends were cut back, 3 bases at V and 3 bases at J, with 9 bases in the middle. The CDR3 runs to 13 residues. Germline values: CDR1 MNHNS, CDR2 SASEGT. The CDR3 here is CASSDQNFYEQYF. In nucleotides, the CDR3 is TGTGCCAGCAGTGACCAAAACTTCTACGAGCAGTACTTC.

This rearrangement joins TRBV6-2 or TRBV6-3 to TRBJ1-1, with 7 positions matching TRBD1. The CDR3 loop spans 12 amino acids. V trimming: 10 bases; J trimming: 4 bases; junction bases outside the gene matches: 6. The germline V gene has CDR1 MNHEY and CDR2 SVGEGT. Here the CDR3 reads CATWDSLTEAFF. The CDR3 nucleotides read TGTGCCACGTGGGACAGTCTCACTGAAGCTTTCTTT.